A selection of T cell receptor beta chains follows, all from one sample in a study of control samples from healthy donors and cancer patients. Profiled with immunoSEQ multiplex PCR; TCRdb holds only in-frame clones, not every one. The table has approximately 150,000 clones, approximately 94% seen once. Specimen: blood. These receptors were taken from a man aged 35 to 55 in good health. The CDR3 runs from the conserved cysteine through the conserved F or W. The D gene is left open where the match is weak. Clone size, where shown, is once, few, many, or a class for clones that have expanded.

clone size: NA
J gene: TRBJ1-2
V gene: TRBV19
D gene: TRBD1
CDR3 DNA: TGTGCCAGTAGTTCGTACGGGACAGGATATGGCTACACCTTC
CDR3 protein: CASSSYGTGYGYTF

clone size: NA
J gene: TRBJ2-3
V gene: TRBV5-1
D gene: TRBD2
CDR3 DNA: TGCGCCAGCAGCTTGAGGGCTAGCGGACGCACAGATACGCAGTATTTT
CDR3 protein: CASSLRASGRTDTQYF

clone size: NA
J gene: TRBJ1-1
V gene: TRBV5-6
D gene: TRBD1
CDR3 DNA: TGTGCCAGCAGCCAGACAGGGACAAACACTGAAGCTTTCTTT
CDR3 protein: CASSQTGTNTEAFF

clone size: NA
J gene: TRBJ1-1
V gene: TRBV24-1
D gene: NA
CDR3 DNA: TGTGCCACCAGTGATTTCAGAGGGAATGAAGCTTTCTTT
CDR3 protein: CATSDFRGNEAFF

clone size: once
J gene: TRBJ1-2
V gene: TRBV7-2
D gene: NA
CDR3 DNA: TGTGCCAGCAGCTCATATCAGGGATATGGGGGCTACACCTTC
CDR3 protein: CASSSYQGYGGYTF

clone size: NA
J gene: TRBJ2-1
V gene: TRBV7-3
D gene: NA
CDR3 DNA: TGTGCCAGCAGTTTATCAGGGACTGAGCAGTTCTTC
CDR3 protein: CASSLSGTEQFF

clone size: NA
J gene: TRBJ1-6
V gene: TRBV27
D gene: NA
CDR3 DNA: TGTGCCAGCAGTTTGAGGACGGGCTCCTATAATTCACCCCTCCACTTT
CDR3 protein: CASSLRTGSYNSPLHF

clone size: NA
J gene: TRBJ2-2
V gene: TRBV9
D gene: TRBD2
CDR3 DNA: TGTGCCAGCAGCGGAGGGACTAGCGGGAGAACCGGGGAGCTGTTTTTT
CDR3 protein: CASSGGTSGRTGELFF

clone size: NA
J gene: TRBJ2-3
V gene: TRBV13
D gene: NA
CDR3 DNA: TGTGCCAGCAGCGACAGTGAGGCTAGCACAGATGCGCAGTATTTT
CDR3 protein: CASSDSEASTDAQYF

clone size: NA
J gene: TRBJ1-6
V gene: TRBV5-4
D gene: TRBD1
CDR3 DNA: TGTGCCAGCAGCCCGGCAAACAGACAGGGCCGGTCACCCCTCCACTTT
CDR3 protein: CASSPANRQGRSPLHF

clone size: NA
J gene: TRBJ2-4
V gene: TRBV30
D gene: NA
CDR3 DNA: TGTGCCTGGAGCGGGACGGAAAACATTCAGTACTTC
CDR3 protein: CAWSGTENIQYF

clone size: once
J gene: TRBJ2-7
V gene: TRBV3-1/TRBV3-2
D gene: NA
CDR3 DNA: TGTGCCAGCAGCCAATCGCCCCACGAGCAGTACTTC
CDR3 protein: CASSQSPHEQYF

clone size: NA
J gene: TRBJ1-3
V gene: TRBV5-1
D gene: NA
CDR3 DNA: TGCGCCAGCACCGACCGGGACACCCGTGGAAACACCATATATTTT
CDR3 protein: CASTDRDTRGNTIYF

clone size: NA
J gene: TRBJ1-5
V gene: TRBV6-6
D gene: TRBD1
CDR3 DNA: TGTGCCAGCAGTTCGAAGGGGGCAAGCAATCAGCCCCAGCATTTT
CDR3 protein: CASSSKGASNQPQHF

clone size: once
J gene: TRBJ2-2
V gene: TRBV4-2
D gene: NA
CDR3 DNA: TGTGCCAGCAGCCAAGTTAAGTTCCCCCTGGCCGGGGAGCTGTTTTTT
CDR3 protein: CASSQVKFPLAGELFF

clone size: NA
J gene: TRBJ1-1
V gene: TRBV6-4
D gene: TRBD1
CDR3 DNA: TGTGCCAGCAGTCTCGACGGGACAGAGAACACTGAAGCTTTCTTT
CDR3 protein: CASSLDGTENTEAFF

clone size: NA
J gene: TRBJ1-5
V gene: TRBV7-8
D gene: NA
CDR3 DNA: TGTGCCAGCAGCCCAAGGTGGGGTAATCAGCCCCAGCATTTT
CDR3 protein: CASSPRWGNQPQHF

clone size: NA
J gene: TRBJ1-2
V gene: TRBV10-3
D gene: NA
CDR3 DNA: TGTGCCATCAGTGAGATGGCGGACACAGGCACCTATGGCTACACCTTC
CDR3 protein: CAISEMADTGTYGYTF

clone size: NA
J gene: TRBJ1-1
V gene: TRBV14
D gene: NA
CDR3 DNA: TGTGCCAGCAGCCAGCCAGGCAGGGGCATATCGGAGTACACTGAAGCTTTCTTT
CDR3 protein: CASSQPGRGISEYTEAFF

clone size: NA
J gene: TRBJ1-4
V gene: TRBV28
D gene: NA
CDR3 DNA: TGTGCCAGCAGCCCCGATAGTGCAAGCCTAGGTGGGAGAATCGCTTTT
CDR3 protein: CASSPDSASLGGRIAF

clone size: NA
J gene: TRBJ2-1
V gene: TRBV4-2
D gene: TRBD2
CDR3 DNA: TGTGCCAGCAGCTCCCACAGCGGGAGTTTCAATGAGCAGTTCTTC
CDR3 protein: CASSSHSGSFNEQFF

clone size: NA
J gene: TRBJ1-2
V gene: TRBV7-3
D gene: TRBD1
CDR3 DNA: TGTGCCAGCAGCTCAGACACAGGGGCGGCTGGCTACACCTTC
CDR3 protein: CASSSDTGAAGYTF

clone size: NA
J gene: TRBJ1-6
V gene: TRBV6-1
D gene: NA
CDR3 DNA: TGTGCCAGCAGTGACCGGGGGGGTGGTTCACCCCTCCACTTT
CDR3 protein: CASSDRGGGSPLHF

clone size: NA
J gene: TRBJ2-3
V gene: TRBV25-1
D gene: NA
CDR3 DNA: TGTGCCAGCAGTGACGGGGACTTCGTTGATACGCAGTATTTT
CDR3 protein: CASSDGDFVDTQYF

clone size: NA
J gene: TRBJ1-1
V gene: TRBV5-1
D gene: NA
CDR3 DNA: TGCGCCAGCAGCTTGGAAGAGGGGGTGAACACTGAAGCTTTCTTT
CDR3 protein: CASSLEEGVNTEAFF

clone size: NA
J gene: TRBJ1-1
V gene: TRBV6-5
D gene: NA
CDR3 DNA: TGTGCCAGCAGTTACAGGGGGAAAAACACTGAAGCTTTCTTT
CDR3 protein: CASSYRGKNTEAFF

clone size: NA
J gene: TRBJ2-7
V gene: TRBV6-5
D gene: NA
CDR3 DNA: TGTGCCAGCAGGGACAGTTTATCAACCTACGAGCAGTACTTC
CDR3 protein: CASRDSLSTYEQYF

clone size: NA
J gene: TRBJ2-2
V gene: TRBV7-7
D gene: NA
CDR3 DNA: TGTGCTAGCAGCCCGAACGGGGTAAACACCGGGGAGCTGTTTTTT
CDR3 protein: CASSPNGVNTGELFF

clone size: NA
J gene: TRBJ1-4
V gene: TRBV24-1
D gene: TRBD1
CDR3 DNA: TGTGCCACCAGTGACCGAAGACAGGGGGCGACTAATGAAAAACTGTTTTTT
CDR3 protein: CATSDRRQGATNEKLFF

clone size: NA
J gene: TRBJ2-7
V gene: TRBV6-2/TRBV6-3
D gene: NA
CDR3 DNA: TGTGCCAGCAGTTACTCGACAACCTACGAGCAGTACTTC
CDR3 protein: CASSYSTTYEQYF